This T cell receptor beta chain was found in a study of T cell repertoires in cytomegalovirus infection. Study findings and constraints: HLA-C-restricted CMV-specific TCR beta clonotypes prevailed in the ex vivo response.

TCRdb fed the reads into MiXCR, producing one record per CDR3 protein. The sample comprises over 50,000 distinct CDR3 sequences, 20% of which are singletons, and roughly two thirds rests with the top ten. For this clonotype: Antigen unknown.

Germline assignment: CDR1 MNHEY and CDR2 SMNVEV (reference sequence). The CDR3 consists of 13 residues. Trimming took off 2 bases at V and 7 bases at J, with 9 bases between the two ends. The V gene is TRBV27, the J gene TRBJ1-5, with D possibly matching TRBD1 (5 bases). This receptor was obtained from a human donor in good health (CMV status not recorded). Some clones in this sample may be carry-over from other donors' samples. The sample here was CD8+ T cells from cultured PBMCs, taken from culture after CMV antigen stimulation. DNA for the CDR3: TGTGCCAGCAGTTTACAGGGATACCAGCCCCAGCATTTT. Protein product: CASSLQGYQPQHF.